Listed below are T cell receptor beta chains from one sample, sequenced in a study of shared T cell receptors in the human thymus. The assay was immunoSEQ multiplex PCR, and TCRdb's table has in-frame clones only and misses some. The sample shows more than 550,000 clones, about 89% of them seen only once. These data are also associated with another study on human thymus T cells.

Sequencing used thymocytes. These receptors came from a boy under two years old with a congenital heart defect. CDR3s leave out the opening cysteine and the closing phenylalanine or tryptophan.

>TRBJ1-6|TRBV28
ASSGTGPRYNSPLH
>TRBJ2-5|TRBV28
ASQTSDHQETQY
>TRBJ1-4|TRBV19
AVSQATNEKLF
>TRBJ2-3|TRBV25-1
ASSDLAGGHTDTQY
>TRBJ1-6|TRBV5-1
ASSRRGQMNNSPLH
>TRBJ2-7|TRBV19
ASMDRSSYEQY
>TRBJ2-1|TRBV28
ASSPGVNEQF
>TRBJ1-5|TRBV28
ASSLGRLGNQPQH
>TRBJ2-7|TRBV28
ASSVRDRTYEQY
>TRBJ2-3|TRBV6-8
ASRTGRWADTQY
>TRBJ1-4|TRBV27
ASSLSSDRGFGKLF
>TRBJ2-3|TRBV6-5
ASPDSNTDTQY
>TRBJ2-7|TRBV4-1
ASSRRWTSGGDYEQY
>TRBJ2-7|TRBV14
ASSQETRYSYEQY
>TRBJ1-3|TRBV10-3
AISEPLGTASGNTIY
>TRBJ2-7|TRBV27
ASGRGGWEQY
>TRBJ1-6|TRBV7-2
ASSPGQGSSYNSPLH
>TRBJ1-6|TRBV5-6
ASSAGTGSSYNSPLH
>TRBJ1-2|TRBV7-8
ASGTNGYT
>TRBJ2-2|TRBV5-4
ASSTGINTGELF
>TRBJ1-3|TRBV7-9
ASSQVTGYGNTIY
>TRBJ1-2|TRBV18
ASSPHPGQGQLMGGAVLGYT
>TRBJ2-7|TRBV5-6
ASSLASAGDSYEQY
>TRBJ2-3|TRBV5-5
ASSYLWPEAADTQY
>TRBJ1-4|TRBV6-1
ASSEPPRNEKLF
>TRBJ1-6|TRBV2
ASSEYRRAGKGGGTYNSPLH
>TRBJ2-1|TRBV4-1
ASSQAGSSYNEQF
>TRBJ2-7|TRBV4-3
ASSQDFRESWEQY
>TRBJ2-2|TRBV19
ASSTSGGATGELF
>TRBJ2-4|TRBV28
ASSLTSRVDIQY
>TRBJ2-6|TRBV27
ASSFSGANVLT
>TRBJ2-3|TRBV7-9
ASSPSGSTDTQY
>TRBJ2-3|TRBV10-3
AIRPGQGVADTQY